The 8 T cell receptor beta chains listed next were all sequenced from one sample in a study of T cell responses to AZD1222 COVID-19 vaccine. Only in-frame clones appear in the TCRdb table, and some are missing; sequencing was by immunoSEQ multiplex PCR. The data show about 59,000 clones, 89% seen once. The sequences come from peripheral blood, collected 28 days after the second AZD1222 dose. Receptors were obtained from an adult who received the AZD1222 COVID-19 vaccine.

The chain has TRBV19 and TRBJ2-3; D is perhaps TRBD1 or TRBD2 (5 bases each). Trimming stripped 4 bases from V and 3 bases from J, with 17 bases between. CDR1 and CDR2 from the germline V gene are LNHDA and SQIVND (reference sequence). This CDR3 spans 16 amino acids. CDR3 protein: CASSNPLRDRTDTQYF. The CDR3 DNA is TGTGCCAGTAGTAACCCCCTCAGGGACCGGACAGATACGCAGTATTTT.

V gene TRBV6-5 combines with J gene TRBJ1-2; weak D call: TRBD1 (5 bases). The CDR3 has 15 amino acids. V was trimmed by 7 bases and J by 0 bases, leaving 15 bases between them. Germline V CDR1 and CDR2: MNHEY, SVGAGI. CDR3 nucleotide sequence: TGTGCCAGCATGAGGGGACGGAATACTAACTATGGCTACACCTTC. Its translation is CASMRGRNTNYGYTF.

The chain carries TRBV15 and TRBJ1-1; D remains unclear. V was cut by 3 bases and J by 10 bases, with 15 bases left in between. This CDR3 spans 13 amino acids. Germline CDR1 reads LNHNV; CDR2 reads YYDKDF (reference sequence). The CDR3 nucleotides are TGTGCCACCAGCAGGACCGGTCTTAGTGGAGCTTTCTTT. This gives the protein CATSRTGLSGAFF.

The V and J genes are TRBV18 and TRBJ2-7; 11 bases line up with TRBD1. V trimming: 6 bases; J trimming: 6 bases; junction bases outside the gene matches: 10. The CDR3 spans 15 residues. From germline, CDR1 is KGHSH and CDR2 LQKENI. CDR3 bases: TGTGCCAGCTCCCTTATTCCGGGACAGGGGGTCGAGCAGTACTTC. Its translation: CASSLIPGQGVEQYF. Filled out from reference TRBV18 and TRBJ2-7, the complete variable domain reads NAGVMQNPRHLVRRRGQEARLRCSPMKGHSHVYWYRQLPEEGLKFMVYLQKENIIDESGMPKERFSAEFPKEGPSILRIQQVVRGDSAAYFCASSLIPGQGVEQYFGPGTRLTVT.

This chain links TRBV28 with TRBJ1-5; no definite D call. Trimming pared 3 bases from V and 5 bases from J, leaving 5 bases between. The CDR3 has 12 residues. Germline V gene lookup returns CDR1 MDHEN and CDR2 SYDVKM. CDR3 nucleotides: TGTGCCAGCAGTTTCGAATATCAGCCCCAGCATTTT. Its protein is CASSFEYQPQHF.

The chain joins TRBV12-5 to TRBJ1-1; no definite D call. This CDR3 contains 11 residues. Germline assignment: CDR1 LGHNT and CDR2 FRNRAP. V shed 3 bases and J shed 10 bases, with 9 bases lying between them. The CDR3: CASGLHQGAFF. CDR3 nucleotides: TGTGCTAGTGGTTTACACCAAGGAGCTTTCTTT.

The chain joins TRBV6-5 to TRBJ2-7, with 9 nucleotides matching TRBD2. This CDR3 region has 14 residues. V was clipped by 6 bases and J by 7 bases; unmatched bases: 10. Germline V gene lookup returns CDR1 MNHEY and CDR2 SVGAGI. CDR3 protein: CASSVGLASREQYF. The CDR3 nucleotides read TGTGCCAGCAGCGTCGGACTAGCGTCTAGGGAGCAGTACTTC.

V and J are TRBV5-4 and TRBJ2-1; D is unclear. Germline V CDR1 and CDR2: SGHNT, YYREEE (reference sequence). This CDR3 is 13 amino acids long. V lost 0 bases to trimming and J lost 9 bases, with 10 bases between them. The CDR3, as DNA: TGTGCCAGCAGCTTGGCGCTCTACGCTGAGCAGTTCTTC. The encoded protein is CASSLALYAEQFF.